This entry lists 19 T cell receptor beta chains sequenced from one sample in a study of vaccination effects on CD4 cells after COVID-19. Their cognate antigens are unknown. The ViraFEST assay expanded antigen-specific CD4+ T cells with viral peptide pools before sequencing. Upon completion of more than eight days in culture, CD4+ T cells were isolated. Of the BNT162b2 and mRNA-1273 vaccines, participants received two doses of one or the other. Profiled with immunoSEQ multiplex PCR; TCRdb holds only in-frame clones, not every one. The sample carries approximately 74,000 clones, 60% to 80% recorded once. The specimen comprised CD4+ T cells from PBMCs cultured with HCoV-OC43 spike peptides, sampled after COVID-19 vaccination. Subset denoted: HCoV-OC43 spike overlapping peptide pool stimulation. The source of these receptors is a human donor who received a COVID-19 vaccine.

This clone is a singleton in its sample. This chain uses TRBV12-3 or TRBV12-4 with TRBJ1-2; 7 nucleotides match TRBD1. Trimming cost V 6 bases and J 4 bases; bases outside gene matches: 5. The CDR3 totals 13 residues. The CDR3 DNA is TGTGCCAGCAGCCTACAGGGGTCCTATGGCTACACCTTC. Amino acids: CASSLQGSYGYTF.

The V and J genes are TRBV18 and TRBJ1-1, with 7 bases matching TRBD1. The CDR3 is 14 residues long. J gave up 8 bases and V 4 bases, and 10 bases lay outside the gene matches. CDR1 is KGHSH, CDR2 LQKENI, per germline. The CDR3: CASSRDSLRTEAFF. The CDR3 bases are TGTGCCAGCTCACGGGACAGCTTGCGAACCGAAGCTTTCTTT.

This clone was seen more than once but under ten times. The V and J genes are TRBV19 and TRBJ2-3, with D possibly TRBD1 on 5 matching bases. V was pared by 5 bases and J by 3 bases, with 9 bases between. Germline CDR1 LNHDA, CDR2 SQIVND (reference sequence). This CDR3 is built from 13 residues. The CDR3 sequence: CASSPQGTDTQYF. CDR3 DNA sequence: TGTGCCAGTAGTCCCCAGGGAACAGATACGCAGTATTTT.

The chain couples TRBV7-2 to TRBJ1-6; the D is unclear. The CDR3 spans 13 residues. V was shortened by 0 bases and J by 7 bases, with 4 bases between the two germline ends. Germline V lookup: CDR1 SGHTA, CDR2 FQGNSA. The CDR3 nucleotides read TGTGCCAGCAGCTTAGCAACCAATTCACCCCTCCACTTT. Translated, it gives CASSLATNSPLHF. The full variable domain, with the rest looked up from reference TRBV7-2 and TRBJ1-6, is GAGVSQSPSNKVTEKGKDVELRCDPISGHTALYWYRQSLGQGLEFLIYFQGNSAPDKSGLPSDRFSAERTGGSVSTLTIQRTQQEDSAVYLCASSLATNSPLHFGNGTRLTVT.

This rearrangement joins TRBV3-1 (or the pseudogene TRBV3-2) to TRBJ1-4, with no clear D. Trimming took 7 bases from V and 4 from J, leaving 4 bases between them. Germline assignment: CDR1 LGHDT and CDR2 YNNKEL (reference sequence). The CDR3 length is 11 residues. CDR3 amino acids: CASTSNEKLFF. The DNA of the CDR3 is TGTGCCAGCACCAGTAATGAAAAACTGTTTTTT.

A few counts support this clone. The V call is TRBV5-1, the J call TRBJ1-2; a weak D match, TRBD1 (6 bases). Germline-derived CDR1 and CDR2 are SGHRS and YFSETQ. V lost 4 bases, J lost 2 bases, and 9 bases lay in between. The CDR3 contains 13 residues. CDR3 in DNA: TGCGCCAGCAGCCCTACAGGGAACTATGGCTACACCTTC. Its protein product is CASSPTGNYGYTF.

CDR3 region: CASRAGSSSGEQYV. The CDR3 coding sequence is TGTGCCAGCAGGGCGGGCTCTAGCTCGGGAGAGCAGTACGTC. The chain uses TRBV2 and TRBJ2-7; tentatively, D is TRBD2 (5 bases). CDR3 length equals 14 residues. Germline V CDR1 and CDR2: SNHLY, FYNNEI. V lost 6 bases and J lost 7, with 19 bases in between.

The chain links TRBV5-6 to TRBJ1-1, with D possibly TRBD1 on 6 matching bases. Germline lookup yields CDR1 SGHDT and CDR2 YYEEEE. V dropped 1 base and J dropped 0 bases, with 10 bases sitting between them. CDR3 length: 15 amino acids. The CDR3, as DNA: TGTGCCAGCAGCTTGCTGGGGGCCCTGAACACTGAAGCTTTCTTT. This sequence encodes CASSLLGALNTEAFF.

This clone has a handful of counts. The J gene is TRBJ1-3, the V gene TRBV14; D gene unclear. The CDR3 runs to 16 residues. Germline CDR1 is SGHDN and CDR2 is FVKESK. V dropped 0 bases and J dropped 0 bases, with 9 bases sitting between them. The CDR3 loop reads CASSQERLYSGNTIYF. CDR3 nucleotide sequence: TGTGCCAGCAGCCAAGAGAGACTCTACTCTGGAAACACCATATATTTT.

The genes are TRBV6-6 and TRBJ1-5; D not certain. Trimming stripped 6 bases from V and 1 base from J, with 10 bases between. This CDR3 is built from 14 residues. Germline CDR1 is MNHNY and CDR2 is SVGAGI (reference sequence). The CDR3 here is CASSPSTSNQPQHF. For the CDR3, the DNA is TGTGCCAGCAGCCCGAGCACCAGCAATCAGCCCCAGCATTTT.

This CDR3 is CASFSGTEAFF. The CDR3 bases are TGCGCCAGCTTTTCCGGCACTGAAGCTTTCTTT. The V call is TRBV10-2, the J call TRBJ1-1; D is unclear. The CDR3 consists of 11 residues. Trimming removed 8 bases at V and 4 bases at J, with 8 bases between. Germline CDR1 and CDR2: WSHSY and SAAADI.

J is TRBJ1-2 and V is TRBV2; possibly TRBD1 for D (6 bases). The CDR3 sequence is 13 residues long. CDR1 and CDR2 (germline): SNHLY, FYNNEI. V gave up 6 bases and J gave up 5 bases, with 13 bases separating them. Here the CDR3 DNA reads TGTGCCAGCAGGCAGGGGCAGGGGTATGGCTACACCTTC. Translating it yields CASRQGQGYGYTF.

The CDR3 loop reads CATINSGGVGELFF. The CDR3 bases are TGTGCCACCATTAATAGCGGGGGGGTCGGGGAGCTGTTTTTT. V gene TRBV24-1 combines with J gene TRBJ2-2, with TRBD2 matching over 11 bases. The CDR3 loop spans 14 amino acids. Looked up from germline, CDR1 is KGHDR and CDR2 is SFDVKD. V shed 8 bases, J shed 7 bases, and the junction held 5 bases outside the gene matches.

V usage is TRBV28 and J usage is TRBJ1-1; D unresolved. V gave up 5 bases and J gave up 11 bases, with 21 bases separating them. The length of the CDR3 is 14 residues. Germline V gives CDR1 MDHEN, CDR2 SYDVKM. CDR3 sequence (DNA): TGTGCCAGCAGTCCCACTACCGGAGTCCGTCATGCTTTCTTT. This encodes CASSPTTGVRHAFF.

J is TRBJ2-2 and V is TRBV24-1; D might be TRBD2 (5 bases). The CDR3 consists of 15 residues. From germline, CDR1 is KGHDR and CDR2 SFDVKD. Trimming pared 2 bases from V and 6 bases from J, leaving 12 bases between. This chain's CDR3 is CATSDSRVLAGELFF. Here the CDR3 DNA reads TGTGCCACCAGTGATTCGAGGGTCCTCGCCGGGGAGCTGTTTTTT.

V and J are TRBV14 and TRBJ1-1; the D gene is possibly TRBD1 (5 bases). Germline CDR1 and CDR2: SGHDN and FVKESK. Trimming cost V 3 bases and J 6 bases, with 17 bases left between them. The CDR3 consists of 15 residues. As DNA, the CDR3 is TGTGCCAGCAGCCAGCGGGTCCCGGGGACTGCTGAAGCTTTCTTT. Translating gives CASSQRVPGTAEAFF.

The chain joins TRBV19 to TRBJ1-2; possibly TRBD1 for D (6 bases). The CDR3 consists of 12 residues. From germline, CDR1 is LNHDA and CDR2 SQIVND (reference sequence). V was clipped by 8 bases and J by 6 bases, with 13 bases between them. The chain's CDR3 is CASRIQGNGYTF. DNA of the CDR3: TGTGCCAGTCGCATACAGGGCAATGGCTACACCTTC.

The chain joins TRBV6-5 to TRBJ2-5, with a weak D call TRBD2 (6 bases). Germline V gene lookup returns CDR1 MNHEY and CDR2 SVGAGI. This CDR3 has 13 residues. The V end was cut by 4 bases, the J end by 5 bases, with 11 bases between. CDR3 loop: CASSSPGGETQYF. In nucleotides, the CDR3 is TGTGCCAGCAGTTCCCCTGGGGGGGAGACCCAGTACTTC.

This clone was counted only a few times. The chain recombines TRBV19 with TRBJ1-1; TRBD1 might be the D (5 bases). With 6 bases removed from V and 9 bases from J, the gap between germline ends came to 20 bases. CDR3 size: 14 residues. Germline V CDR1 and CDR2: LNHDA, SQIVND (reference sequence). The CDR3 here is CASSGTIRTLKAFF. The CDR3 DNA reads TGTGCCAGTAGCGGGACTATAAGGACTCTGAAAGCTTTCTTT.